This is a list of T cell receptor beta chains from one sample in a study of T cells in Graves' hyperthyroidism and ophthalmopathy. TCRdb ran MiXCR on the multiplex PCR reads and lists one entry per CDR3 protein. This table holds a few hundred thousand distinct CDR3 sequences, 15% to 20% found once. The sequencing sample was made of blood. The receptor source for this set is a middle-aged man with Graves' hyperthyroidism. Each CDR3 is given with its conserved first and last residue. Fields, in order: D gene, clone size, V gene, J gene, CDR3 DNA, CDR3 protein. The D gene is left open where the match is weak. Only part of the rows carry a size: once, few, many, or a class if the clone is expanded.

TRBD2	many	TRBV7-2	TRBJ2-7	TGTGCCAGCAGCCAACGGGGGGGCTCCTACGAGCAGTACTTC	CASSQRGGSYEQYF
TRBD1	many	TRBV4-2	TRBJ1-1	TGTGCCAGCAGCCAGGGAGACAGGGGCCGCCCGGATTCTGAAGCTTTCTTT	CASSQGDRGRPDSEAFF
TRBD2	many	TRBV7-9	TRBJ2-2	TGTGCCAGCAGCCTCGGGACTAGCGGGGCCCGGGGCACCGGGGAGCTGTTTTTT	CASSLGTSGARGTGELFF
NA	many	TRBV20-1	TRBJ2-6	TGCAGTGCTAGATCCAAAGGGGGGAGCTCTGGGGCCAACGTCCTGACTTTC	CSARSKGGSSGANVLTF
NA	NA	TRBV20-1	TRBJ2-3	TGCAGTGCTAGAGATCCGACAGGAGGTGCAGATACGCAGTATTTT	CSARDPTGGADTQYF
TRBD2	many	TRBV6-1	TRBJ2-1	TGTGCCAGCCCGGTCCCCCTAACTAGCGGGGGAGGAATTTACAATGAGCAGTTCTTC	CASPVPLTSGGGIYNEQFF
NA	many	TRBV5-1	TRBJ2-3	TGCGCCAGCAGCTTGACCGGAGCCCGGGATACGCAGTATTTT	CASSLTGARDTQYF
NA	NA	TRBV6-5	TRBJ2-1	TGTGCCAGCAGACGGGGGGCAGGGGCATACAATGAGCAGTTCTTC	CASRRGAGAYNEQFF
NA	many	TRBV12-3/TRBV12-4	TRBJ1-1	TGTGCCAGCAGTTTAGCGCTAAGGGGTGGGGCTTTCTTT	CASSLALRGGAFF
NA	NA	TRBV7-9	TRBJ1-5	TGTGCCAGCAGCCCAAGTTCCGGTCAGCCCCAGCATTTT	CASSPSSGQPQHF
NA	many	TRBV20-1	TRBJ2-7	TGCAGTGCTAGAAATACCTACGAGCAGTACTTC	CSARNTYEQYF
NA	many	TRBV6-2/TRBV6-3	TRBJ1-5	TGTGCCAGCAGTACCCTTTGGGACAGCAATCAGCCCCAGCATTTT	CASSTLWDSNQPQHF
NA	many	TRBV11-2	TRBJ2-7	TGTGCCAGCAGCTTCTCGGGTACTGGCGAGCAGTACTTC	CASSFSGTGEQYF
NA	many	TRBV15	TRBJ1-1	TGTGCCACCAGCAGACGGGGACCCCTGGGCACTGAAGCTTTCTTT	CATSRRGPLGTEAFF
TRBD1	many	TRBV29-1	TRBJ2-1	TGCAGCGGTGACCGGGACAGGGGGCAGGAGTACAATGAGCAGTTCTTC	CSGDRDRGQEYNEQFF
TRBD1	many	TRBV30	TRBJ2-7	TGTGCCTGCTTCGGGACAGGGGGCTGGTACGAGCAGTACTTC	CACFGTGGWYEQYF
NA	many	TRBV6-2/TRBV6-3	TRBJ2-2	TGTGCCAGCAGTTACAATCCTTGGAGCACCGGGGAGCTGTTTTTT	CASSYNPWSTGELFF
NA	few	TRBV11-3	TRBJ1-3	TGTGCCAGCAGCCCCAGGGGAGGAAACACCATATATTTT	CASSPRGGNTIYF
NA	many	TRBV7-8	TRBJ2-5	TGTGCCAGCAGCCCCACCCTAAGAAAGGTCCCCGAGACCCAGTACTTC	CASSPTLRKVPETQYF
NA	many	TRBV18	TRBJ2-4	TGTGCCAGCTCACCAGTTACGGGCGGAAGCAAAAACATTCAGTACTTC	CASSPVTGGSKNIQYF
NA	many	TRBV2	TRBJ1-5	TGTGCCAGCAGTGCTCAGATTAGCAATCAGCCCCAGCATTTT	CASSAQISNQPQHF
TRBD2	many	TRBV11-3	TRBJ2-3	TGTGCCAGCAGCTTGGTAGCGGGGGGAGCAGATACGCAGTATTTT	CASSLVAGGADTQYF